A selection of T cell receptor beta chains follows, all from one sample in a study of blood T cell repertoires in COVID-19. Data came from immunoSEQ multiplex PCR; TCRdb stores just in-frame clones and leaves some out. This table has 200,000 to 300,000 clones, approximately 80% appearing once. The sequenced material came from peripheral blood. Every receptor here comes from a man aged 40-49 years with acute or convalescent COVID-19. The conserved cysteine and the conserved F or W are not part of the CDR3 here.

J gene | V gene | CDR3 protein
TRBJ1-5 | TRBV7-9 | ASSLGNRDGGNQPQH
TRBJ2-1 | TRBV18 | ASSLPGLGGYNEQF
TRBJ2-3 | TRBV3-1/TRBV3-2 | ASSQDSVDTQY
TRBJ1-1 | TRBV21-1 | ASSTKKPGEAWRNTEAF
TRBJ1-5 | TRBV6-5 | ASTPVSNQPQH
TRBJ2-2 | TRBV9 | ASSPLAGGTGELF
TRBJ2-2 | TRBV3-1/TRBV3-2 | ASSQKTANTGELF
TRBJ2-7 | TRBV7-9 | ASSPQTGGSYEQY
TRBJ2-7 | TRBV7-6 | ASSLVLAEKTYEQY
TRBJ2-1 | TRBV5-1 | ASTSGGWISSYNEQF
TRBJ2-7 | TRBV30 | AWSVISYEQY
TRBJ2-3 | TRBV6-1 | ASSEERGRRASGRAAPTDTQY
TRBJ2-3 | TRBV27 | ASSPLRLPGRLTDLTDTQY
TRBJ1-2 | TRBV19 | ASSFPGQGIYGYT
TRBJ1-4 | TRBV19 | ASSTTGVNEKLF
TRBJ2-7 | TRBV19 | ASTGPGQGAYEQY
TRBJ2-7 | TRBV2 | ASNRARGSYEQY
TRBJ2-5 | TRBV2 | ATRGSQETQY
TRBJ1-1 | TRBV19 | ASSMRRGDTEAF
TRBJ2-3 | TRBV5-1 | ASSLTGTKEDTQY
TRBJ1-1 | TRBV11-2 | ASSISQGLNTEAF
TRBJ1-2 | TRBV4-1 | ASSQDQNRIYGYT
TRBJ1-2 | TRBV20-1 | SASLGRELGYT
TRBJ1-2 | TRBV4-1 | ASSQGSRHYGYT
TRBJ1-2 | TRBV14 | ASSRRPGQTLSDGYT
TRBJ2-7 | TRBV30 | AWTWATAYEQY
TRBJ2-3 | TRBV11-3 | ASSSGDRGLDTQY
TRBJ2-1 | TRBV27 | ASSRTAGPYNEQF
TRBJ2-2 | TRBV5-8 | ASSPGRGGNTGELF
TRBJ1-2 | TRBV7-9 | ASSLWTGTLRTNYGYT
TRBJ1-2 | TRBV18 | ADAGGANYGYT
TRBJ2-7 | TRBV7-9 | ASSLDLAGLYEQY
TRBJ1-6 | TRBV7-9 | ASSRDRGISPLH
TRBJ1-5 | TRBV28 | ASSLTGGGNQPQH
TRBJ2-6 | TRBV3-1/TRBV3-2 | ASSQDYSGANVLT
TRBJ1-1 | TRBV7-2 | ASSQAALNTEAF
TRBJ2-5 | TRBV18 | ASSLARETQY
TRBJ2-7 | TRBV6-5 | ARPRTGNYEQY
TRBJ1-4 | TRBV2 | ASKKGGQGYEKLF
TRBJ1-1 | TRBV7-9 | ASSREGDTEAF
TRBJ2-6 | TRBV29-1 | SVVERGLPGANVLT
TRBJ1-5 | TRBV7-8 | ASSLTTLSNQPQH
TRBJ1-1 | TRBV25-1 | ASSEWDRRTSEAF
TRBJ1-1 | TRBV3-1/TRBV3-2 | ASSSGGASEAF
TRBJ2-1 | TRBV3-1/TRBV3-2 | ASSQIPGQGANEQF
TRBJ1-5 | TRBV12-5 | ASGLAEDRGDQPQH
TRBJ2-2 | TRBV19 | ASYSPSLTGELF
TRBJ1-5 | TRBV5-8 | ASSSPQGGSQPQH